This paragraph reports one T cell receptor (beta chain). This specimen belongs to a study of blood T cell repertoires in COVID-19. Study-wide background: Samples representing acute and convalescent COVID-19 were sourced from the United States, Italy and Spain. PBMCs, B-cell-depleted T cells, or T cells were the source of the cDNA or gDNA that made up the material.

Trimming removed 5 bases from V and 4 bases from J, with 15 bases in between. This CDR3 region has 14 residues. Germline CDR1 LNHDA, CDR2 SQIVND (reference sequence). Patients in Seattle were enrolled during active infection, then followed longitudinally. Produced via immunoSEQ multiplex PCR; TCRdb's table is partial and in-frame only. The sample consists of roughly 410,000 clones, roughly 86% of them appearing once. Sequencing was carried out using peripheral blood. The chain uses TRBV19 and TRBJ2-7; D might be TRBD1 (6 bases). The sequence was collected from a woman in her fifties or sixties with COVID-19, enrolled during active disease. The CDR3 DNA reads as TGTGCCAGTAGTTGGCTCAGGGGCTCATACGAGCAGTACTTC. Amino acid sequence: CASSWLRGSYEQYF.